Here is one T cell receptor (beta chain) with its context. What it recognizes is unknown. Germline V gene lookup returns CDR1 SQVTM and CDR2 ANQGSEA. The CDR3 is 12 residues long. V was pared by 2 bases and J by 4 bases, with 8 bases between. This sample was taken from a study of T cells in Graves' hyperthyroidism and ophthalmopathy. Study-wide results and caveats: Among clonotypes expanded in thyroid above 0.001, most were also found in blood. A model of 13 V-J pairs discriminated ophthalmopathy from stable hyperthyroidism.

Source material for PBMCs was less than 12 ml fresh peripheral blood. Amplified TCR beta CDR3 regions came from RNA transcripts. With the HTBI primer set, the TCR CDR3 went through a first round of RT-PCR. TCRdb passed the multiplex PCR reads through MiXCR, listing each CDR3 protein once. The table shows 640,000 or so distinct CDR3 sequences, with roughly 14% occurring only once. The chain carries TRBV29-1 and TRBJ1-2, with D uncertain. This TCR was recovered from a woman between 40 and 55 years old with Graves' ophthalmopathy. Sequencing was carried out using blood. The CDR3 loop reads CSVEKGAYGYTF. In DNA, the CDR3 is TGCAGCGTTGAAAAGGGAGCCTATGGCTACACCTTC.